Sequencing of this T cell receptor beta chain was carried out in a study of blood T cell repertoires in COVID-19. Produced via immunoSEQ multiplex PCR; TCRdb's table is partial and in-frame only. The sample consists of 150,000 to 200,000 clones, about nine tenths of them appearing once. This CDR3 spans 15 amino acids. Germline CDR1 reads SGHTS; CDR2 reads YDEGEE. Between the trimmed V and J ends, which lost 7 bases and 3 bases, there was a span of 17 bases. The chain joins TRBV5-8 to TRBJ1-5; no clear D. Sequencing was done on a sample of peripheral blood. This sequence was found in a woman aged 70-85 years with acute or convalescent COVID-19. CDR3 residues: CASLVKVGVNQPQHF. CDR3 DNA: TGTGCCAGCTTAGTTAAGGTTGGAGTCAATCAGCCCCAGCATTTT.